The sequence of this T cell receptor (beta chain) was determined in a study of T cells in Graves' hyperthyroidism and ophthalmopathy. General study findings and limits: Also found in blood were most expanded thyroid clonotypes above 0.001.

Criteria for exclusion of patients were uncontrolled infection, other autoimmune disease, pregnancy or lactation. This clonotype was seen repeatedly, ten times or more. The antigen is undetermined. Germline V gene sequence: CDR1 SGHTA, CDR2 FQGTGA. The CDR3 sequence is 14 residues long. V lost 2 bases and J lost 6; bases outside the gene matches: 2. RNA transcripts yielded amplified TCR beta CDR3 regions. The HTBI primer set was used in a first-round RT-PCR of the TCR CDR3. In TCRdb, the multiplex PCR reads were re-called with MiXCR into one record per CDR3 protein. Found here are about 350,000 distinct CDR3 sequences, about 15% of them singletons; the top ten hold around 25%.

The sequenced sample consisted of blood. The chain employs TRBV7-3 and TRBJ2-1; TRBD2 matches at 9 bases. This sequence was found in a woman in her 30s with Graves' hyperthyroidism. The CDR3 DNA follows: TGTGCCAGCAGCTTAGGCGGGAGGGCCAATGAGCAGTTCTTC. Encoded protein: CASSLGGRANEQFF.